This passage covers 18 T cell receptor beta chains from one sample sequenced in a study of blood T cells in healthy people across ages. PCR was performed a second time for 7 to 11 cycles using a sample-barcoded 5' primer and a J-beta primer mix. TCRdb passed the 5' RACE reads through MiXCR, listing each CDR3 protein once. The profile shows nearly 800,000 distinct CDR3 sequences, 56% of them singletons. Material for sequencing was blood. The receptors come from a man aged 40-50 years in good health.

The chain couples TRBV7-3 to TRBJ2-1, with a possible D match to TRBD1 (6 bases). Germline CDR1 reads SGHTA; CDR2 reads FQGTGA. With 3 bases removed from V and 2 bases from J, the gap between germline ends came to 11 bases. This CDR3 has 15 amino acids. This CDR3 reads CASSFLTGPYNEQFF. CDR3 nucleotide sequence: TGTGCCAGCAGCTTCTTGACAGGTCCCTACAATGAGCAGTTCTTC.

This clonotype turned up a few times. The chain combines TRBV7-6 with TRBJ2-1, with no clear D. Germline V lookup: CDR1 SGHVS, CDR2 FNYEAQ. Trimming shortened V by 6 bases and J by 9 bases, and 12 bases separated the two germline ends. The CDR3 has 12 amino acids. The CDR3 sequence is CASRYLSGEQFF. In nucleotides, the CDR3 is TGTGCCAGCAGATATCTATCTGGTGAGCAGTTCTTC.

The V call is TRBV5-1, the J call TRBJ1-4, with D possibly TRBD1 on 5 matching bases. V lost 4 bases and J 2 bases, leaving 12 bases between the germline ends. Germline lookup yields CDR1 SGHRS and CDR2 YFSETQ. The CDR3 extends over 15 amino acids. The CDR3: CASSPERGTNEKLFF. For the CDR3, the DNA is TGCGCCAGCAGCCCGGAGCGGGGGACTAATGAAAAACTGTTTTTT. The whole variable domain, filled in from reference TRBV5-1 and TRBJ1-4, reads KAGVTQTPRYLIKTRGQQVTLSCSPISGHRSVSWYQQTPGQGLQFLFEYFSETQRNKGNFPGRFSGRQFSNSRSEMNVSTLELGDSALYLCASSPERGTNEKLFFGSGTQLSVL.

The chain has TRBV13 and TRBJ2-3; 16 bases are shared with TRBD2. The CDR3 loop spans 19 amino acids. Germline V CDR1 and CDR2: PRHDT, FYEKMQ (reference sequence). The junction had 8 bases not matched to a gene; V was cut back by 4 bases and J by 1 base. The CDR3 nucleotides read TGTGCCAGCAGCTCGGGACTAGCGGGAGGGCGAATCCGCACAGATACGCAGTATTTT. This codes for CASSSGLAGGRIRTDTQYF.

This clonotype turned up a few times. The rearrangement joins TRBV7-3 to TRBJ2-6; D is uncertain. The CDR3 sequence is 15 residues long. Trimming shortened V by 0 bases and J by 4 bases, and 7 bases separated the two germline ends. The germline V gene has CDR1 SGHTA and CDR2 FQGTGA. The CDR3 protein is CASSLTGLGANVLTF. The CDR3 nucleotides read TGTGCCAGCAGCTTAACGGGTCTGGGGGCCAACGTCCTGACTTTC.

The genes are TRBV9 and TRBJ2-4; 11 nucleotides align to TRBD2. The J call may be in error: the DNA end matches TRBJ2-5 better. CDR1 and CDR2 from the germline V gene are SGDLS and YYNGEE. The CDR3 contains 15 residues. This CDR3 is CASSATSGIQETQYF. CDR3 DNA sequence: TGTGCCAGCAGCGCGACTAGCGGGATCCAAGAGACCCAGTACTTC.

V gene TRBV18 combines with J gene TRBJ1-2; maybe TRBD1 (5 bases). V was trimmed by 0 bases and J by 7 bases, leaving 18 bases between them. The CDR3 extends over 16 amino acids. Germline V gene lookup returns CDR1 KGHSH and CDR2 LQKENI. CDR3 loop: CASSPPETGPPFGYTF. The CDR3 DNA sequence: TGTGCCAGCTCACCACCGGAAACAGGCCCGCCCTTTGGCTACACCTTC.

The chain combines TRBV10-3 with TRBJ2-1, with 16 positions matching TRBD2. The junction had 11 bases not matched to a gene; V was cut back by 4 bases and J by 8 bases. The CDR3 is made up of 18 amino acids. Per germline, CDR1 ENHRY and CDR2 SYGVKD. The CDR3 is CAISGTGTSGRASDEQFF. CDR3 DNA: TGTGCCATCAGTGGTACCGGGACTAGCGGGAGGGCCTCTGATGAGCAGTTCTTC.

The rearrangement links TRBV15 to TRBJ2-5; D possibly corresponds to TRBD2 (6 bases). Germline V lookup: CDR1 LNHNV, CDR2 YYDKDF (reference sequence). Trimming took 8 bases from V and 11 from J, leaving 24 bases between them. CDR3 length equals 14 residues. CDR3: CATSEGRLGFKQYF. For the CDR3, the DNA is TGTGCCACCTCTGAGGGCAGACTAGGGTTTAAGCAGTACTTC.

This clonotype was detected many times. The genes are TRBV7-2 and TRBJ2-7, with TRBD1 as a possible D gene (6 bases). V lost 5 bases to trimming and J lost 9 bases, with 17 bases between them. This CDR3 contains 13 residues. Germline CDR1 reads SGHTA; CDR2 reads FQGNSA. The CDR3 DNA follows: TGTGCCAGCAGCCAAACCAGGGGCACGGTGCAGTACTTC. Translation: CASSQTRGTVQYF. Combining the CDR3 with reference TRBV7-2 and TRBJ2-7 gives the whole variable domain GAGVSQSPSNKVTEKGKDVELRCDPISGHTALYWYRQSLGQGLEFLIYFQGNSAPDKSGLPSDRFSAERTGGSVSTLTIQRTQQEDSAVYLCASSQTRGTVQYFGPGTRLTVT.

The chain links TRBV9 to TRBJ2-3; D may match TRBD1 or TRBD2 (6 bases each). V lost 7 bases and J 1 base, leaving 22 bases between the germline ends. Germline loops: CDR1 SGDLS, CDR2 YYNGEE. The CDR3 has 17 residues. CDR3 in amino acids: CASGSLKGGRGTDTQYF. The CDR3 DNA is TGTGCCAGCGGCTCCCTGAAAGGGGGGCGGGGCACAGATACGCAGTATTTT.

The genes are TRBV11-3 and TRBJ2-1; D is uncertain. The CDR3 sequence is 12 residues long. From germline, CDR1 is SGHNT and CDR2 YENEEA. Between the trimmed V and J ends, which lost 1 base and 12 bases, there was a span of 10 bases. CDR3 region: CASSLVSYAQFF. As DNA, the CDR3 is TGTGCCAGCAGCTTAGTTTCATATGCGCAGTTCTTC.

This clonotype appeared a few times. The chain uses TRBV29-1 and TRBJ2-4; D tentatively reads TRBD1 or TRBD2 (5 bases each). The CDR3 runs to 15 residues. Trimming shortened V by 6 bases and J by 3 bases, and 18 bases separated the two germline ends. Germline values: CDR1 SQVTM, CDR2 ANQGSEA. Here the CDR3 reads CSVATTGLGKNIQYF. DNA for the CDR3: TGCAGCGTCGCGACAACGGGGCTGGGCAAAAACATTCAGTACTTC. The full variable domain, in which reference TRBV29-1 and TRBJ2-4 provide the parts outside the CDR3, is SAVISQKPSRDICQRGTSLTIQCQVDSQVTMMFWYRQQPGQSLTLIATANQGSEATYESGFVIDKFPISRPNLTFSTLTVSNMSPEDSSIYLCSVATTGLGKNIQYFGAGTRLSVL.

This sequence joins TRBV12-3 or TRBV12-4 and TRBJ1-6, with D unresolved. The V end lost 5 bases, the J end lost 7 bases, and 9 bases lay between the germline ends. The CDR3 has 13 amino acids. In DNA form, the CDR3 reads TGTGCCAGCAGTGCGGTAGAGAATTCACCCCTCCACTTT. Protein sequence: CASSAVENSPLHF.

This chain links TRBV3-1 with TRBJ1-2, with D possibly being TRBD1 (6 bases). Germline values: CDR1 LGHDT, CDR2 YNNKEL (reference sequence). V shed 5 bases and J shed 7 bases, with 32 bases lying between them. The CDR3 has 19 amino acids. This chain's CDR3 is CASSSQGIGDVSRGFGYTF. In DNA, the CDR3 is TGTGCCAGCAGCTCCCAGGGGATCGGGGATGTGTCGAGGGGGTTTGGCTACACCTTC. Full variable domain (rest looked up from reference TRBV3-1 and TRBJ1-2): DTAVSQTPKYLVTQMGNDKSIKCEQNLGHDTMYWYKQDSKKFLKIMFSYNNKELIINETVPNRFSPKSPDKAHLNLHINSLELGDSAVYFCASSSQGIGDVSRGFGYTFGSGTRLTVV.

The chain combines TRBV2 with TRBJ1-2; D is unclear. Germline assignment: CDR1 SNHLY and CDR2 FYNNEI. CDR3 length equals 12 residues. V shed 4 bases and J shed 6 bases, with 9 bases lying between them. CDR3 sequence (DNA): TGTGCCAGCAGTGTGCTGGGGAATGGCTACACCTTC. It codes for CASSVLGNGYTF.

V usage is TRBV20-1 and J usage is TRBJ2-7, with 9 bases lining up with TRBD2. Gene TRBJ2-5 matches the end of the DNA better, so the J call may be wrong. This CDR3 has 12 residues. Germline CDR1 DFQATT, CDR2 SNEGSKA (reference sequence). The CDR3 DNA follows: TGCAGTGCCATGACTAGCGGTTTGACCCAGTACTTC. Its protein is CSAMTSGLTQYF.

As regards this clonotype: At one end, the junction sequence differs from germline, possibly due to a read error. The chain uses TRBV12-3 or TRBV12-4 and TRBJ2-3, with 8 bases matching TRBD2. CDR3 size: 16 residues. The CDR3 here is CASRDNSGATTDTRYF. The CDR3 DNA follows: TGTGCCAGCAGAGATAATAGCGGGGCAACCACAGATACGCGGTATTTT.